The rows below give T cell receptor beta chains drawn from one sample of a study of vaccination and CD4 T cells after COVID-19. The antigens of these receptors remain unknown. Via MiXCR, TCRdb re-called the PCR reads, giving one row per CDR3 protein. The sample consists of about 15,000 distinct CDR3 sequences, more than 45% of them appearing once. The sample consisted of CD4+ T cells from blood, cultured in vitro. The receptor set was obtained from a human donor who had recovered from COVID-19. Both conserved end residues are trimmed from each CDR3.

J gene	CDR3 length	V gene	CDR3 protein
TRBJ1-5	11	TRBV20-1	SARQSSNQPQH
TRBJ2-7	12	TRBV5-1	ASSPGGSSYEQY
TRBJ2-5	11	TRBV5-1	ASSPGQQETQY
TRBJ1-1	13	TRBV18	ASSLRGVENTEAF
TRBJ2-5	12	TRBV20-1	SAYGLAGTETQY
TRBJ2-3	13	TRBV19	ASSIQGPSTDTQY
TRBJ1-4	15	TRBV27	ASRGRTGGILGEKLF
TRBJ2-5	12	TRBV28	ASSSGGPQETQY
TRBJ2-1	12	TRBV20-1	SARVSPGGNEQF
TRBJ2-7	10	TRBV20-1	SARKQSYEQY
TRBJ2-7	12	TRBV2	ASSGTSRDSEQY
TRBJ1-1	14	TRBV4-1	ASSRGRGLPDTEAF
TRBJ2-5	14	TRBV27	ASSLSPGLAGETQY
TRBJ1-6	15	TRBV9	ASSTSDRSSYNSPLH
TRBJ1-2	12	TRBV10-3	AISLDRDNYGYT
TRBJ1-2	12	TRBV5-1	ASSLAGLNYGYT
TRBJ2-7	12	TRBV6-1	ASIEGGTSYEQY
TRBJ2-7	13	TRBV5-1	ASSPGTSGFGEQY
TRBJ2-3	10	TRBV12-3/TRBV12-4	ASTLPLDTQY
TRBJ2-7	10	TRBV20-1	SALGQSGEQY
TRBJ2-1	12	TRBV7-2	ASSPAGAFNEQF
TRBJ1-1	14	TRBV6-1	ASSPLLRGGNTEAF
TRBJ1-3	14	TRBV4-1	ASSLRDSRSGNTIY
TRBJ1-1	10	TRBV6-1	ASSTLGLQAF
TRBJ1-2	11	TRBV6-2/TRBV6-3	ASSPTFNYGYT
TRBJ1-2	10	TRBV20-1	SAREVGVGYT
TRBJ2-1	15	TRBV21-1	ASSKGHWQGGYNEQF
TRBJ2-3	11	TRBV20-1	SASSPSTDTQY
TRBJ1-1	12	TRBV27	ASSKTGMNTEAF
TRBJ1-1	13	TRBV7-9	ASSLAQGGNTEAF
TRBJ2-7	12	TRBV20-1	SARVDLNSYEQY
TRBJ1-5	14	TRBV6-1	ASAAPGQGKNQPQH
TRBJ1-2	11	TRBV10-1	ASSAGPSYGYT
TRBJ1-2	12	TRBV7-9	ASSLEFVRNGYT
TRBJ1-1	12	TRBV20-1	SASKTIMNTEAF
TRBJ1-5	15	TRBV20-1	SVRPLGGAYSNQPQH
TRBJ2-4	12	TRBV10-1	ASSESTSGNIQY
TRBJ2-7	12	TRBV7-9	ASSWTGSSYEQY
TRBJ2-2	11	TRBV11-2	ASVFRVVGELF
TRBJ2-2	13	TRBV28	ASISTGALAGELF
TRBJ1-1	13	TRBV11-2	ASSWGTGLNTEAF
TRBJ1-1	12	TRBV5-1	ASSSDRGRSEAF
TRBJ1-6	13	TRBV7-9	ASSSRGAGGSPLH
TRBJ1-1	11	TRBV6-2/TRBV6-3	ASSLHVNTEAF
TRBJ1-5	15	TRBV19	ASSISGRRYSNQPQH
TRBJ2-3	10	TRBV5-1	ASSPPVGTQY
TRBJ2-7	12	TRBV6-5	ASSYSRQHYEQY
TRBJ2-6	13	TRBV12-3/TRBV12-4	ASSLFLSGANVLT
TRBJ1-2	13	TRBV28	ASSLESRTNYGYT
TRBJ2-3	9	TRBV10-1	ASSRSDTQY
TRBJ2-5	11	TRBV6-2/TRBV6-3	ASRPTGGETQY